Given below is one T cell receptor beta chain in context. The specificity of this receptor is unknown. No base qualities exist here, and no much larger clone lies one base off it. The data stem from a study of cytomegalovirus exposure and HLA in healthy donors (dated by TCRdb to 2017 to 2019). Some background on the complete study: An earlier analysis of roughly 570 of the donors reported around 280 Gb of sequence data and 117 million unique TCR beta sequences obtained from 150 million to 200 million T cells. Class I and class II HLA loci were covered by the typing at four-digit resolution. The study combined high-throughput TCR immunosequencing, statistical association of individual TCRs with disease status, and machine learning to predict cytomegalovirus infection status. Among some 410 genotyped donors of the cohort, an average of around 250,000 unique TCR beta nucleotide sequences was sequenced per donor, of which about 18% were non-productive. The aim of the study was to test whether cataloging public T cell receptors could identify signatures of past pathogen exposure. The study profiled the T cell repertoires of hundreds of subjects by immunosequencing and related them to cytomegalovirus serostatus. An early release covering some 640 HLA-typed donors comprised 250 to 350 gigabases of sequencing data and around 80 million unique TCR sequences. Typing coverage differed by locus: A, B, C, DRB1 and DQB1 were typed in about 620-630 donors, DQA1 in approximately 520, DPA1 in 600 to 610, and DPB1 in about 450. Because of strong linkage in the cohort, five DR-DQ haplotypes were treated as single units for association and clustering. All discovery cohort repertoires had been generated using a single sequencing platform. A later analysis re-examined previously published TCR beta repertoires from 600 to 700 donors and added high-resolution HLA genotyping to investigate patterns of TCR occurrence. A later genetic analysis used genome-wide SNP genotypes for about 55% of the 666 donors, treating that subset as a discovery cohort. Donor age, sex, ethnicity and CMV serostatus were compiled together with the repertoire data. The later analysis used no new phenotypic data to find candidate immune exposures, relying instead on TCR beta sequences and their occurrence across donors. In an earlier analysis of several hundred of the donors, high-throughput TCR beta sequencing was used to judge whether each TCR beta V gene segment behaved as functional or pseudogenic. Of the 350 to 400 genotyped donors, approximately 83% fell in the genetic ancestry cluster associated with self-reported Caucasian donors. Besides the first cohort of about 730 subjects, a separate validation cohort made up of roughly 120 different subjects was used. The paper as a whole reports these results and caveats: Only TCR beta chains were sequenced in this cohort, and the absence of alpha or paired-chain data limited detectable features. The study listed 150 to 200 TCR beta chains as associated with cytomegalovirus. A further reported finding was that TCR beta sequences accurately predicted the HLA-A and HLA-B alleles for most subjects in the first cohort. Most CMV-associated TCR beta chains appeared to be HLA-restricted in a later analysis, and the HLA associations seemed to be driven largely by CMV exposure. A cluster of highly shared sequence variants was judged likely to represent a technical artifact of the sequencing pipeline. Because counts were too low, some 16 rarely observed V segments, including chromosome 9 orphons, were excluded from the earlier analysis of some 540 of the donors. In a later analysis, several top co-occurrence clusters were reported to appear linked to parvovirus B19, influenza, CMV and Epstein-Barr virus. Linkage disequilibrium might explain the correlated functional status among segregating V segments, but an unknown experimental factor could not be ruled out. In a later analysis, around 17,000 TCR beta sequences were associated with specific HLA alleles at a false discovery rate of 0.05. In an earlier analysis of a few hundred of the donors, most TCR beta V segments were observed in productive rearrangements about 87% or about 30% of the time, broadly matching IMGT annotations. The authors suggested that the approach could potentially be generalized to other disease states and immunological phenotypes. Roughly uniform sequencing depth across donors was assumed in presence/absence analyses, although this assumption may not hold. A few of the identified cytomegalovirus-associated TCR beta chains were confirmed in vitro to be specific for cytomegalovirus antigens. While some public TCRs were present in many individuals, most TCR sequences turned up only very rarely across donors. A later analysis found that HLA-associated TCR beta chains were more clonally expanded and had lower generation probabilities than equally common non-associated chains. Immune exposure information for the cohort was limited to CMV serostatus. In a later analysis, the rate of TCR association differed among HLA loci, with DRB1 alleles having the most associated TCRs and HLA-C alleles having the fewest. Because the 87-base-pair reads could not distinguish some IMGT-functional V segments, including TRBV6-2 and TRBV6-3, those segments were excluded. Cytomegalovirus status was reported to be diagnosed by the classifier with high specificity and sensitivity in both the original and validation cohorts. In a later genetic analysis, a missense DCLRE1C variant was associated with V-gene and J-gene trimming of TCR beta chains, and the association was replicated in an independent cohort. HLA typing was unavailable for some donors at each locus, so association tests used only the typed subset. According to a later genetic analysis, donors in an Asian-associated ancestry cluster had fewer N-insertions in productive TCRs than the approximately 630-donor mean. Strong co-occurrence of HLA alleles, especially DR and DQ, made assigning TCR associations to individual alleles difficult.

Counted from cysteine to phenylalanine, this CDR3 has 18 amino acids. Only the CDR3 DNA stays, 54 bases, in frame from base 1. At the junction V is shortened by 0 bases and J by 0 bases; bases outside the gene matches: 7. CDR1 and CDR2 (LGHNA, YSLEER) derive from the germline V gene. Libraries were constructed by the immunoSEQ multiplex PCR assay. The multiplex PCR relied on a mix of 60 forward primers for TCR Vbeta segments and 13 reverse primers for TCR Jbeta segments. A multiplex PCR assay on genomic DNA amplified the CDR3 region of rearranged TCR beta genes. The amplified TCR beta libraries were sequenced on the Illumina HiSeq System as 87-base-pair reads. Turning to the authors' computational methods: A later analysis counted approximately 74 million unique TCR beta chains across the 550 to 800 repertoires, and approximately 11 million of these chains were shared by at least two donors. Raw reads were error-corrected and collapsed into unique sequences with a nearest-neighbor algorithm that merged closely related sequences to remove PCR and sequencing errors. V, D and J gene segments were assigned by aligning CDR3 sequences to IMGT reference sequences. For a sequence to be retained, a match of at least six nucleotides was required to both a V gene segment and a J gene segment. Rearrangements were classified as productive when the CDR3 lacked stop codons and remained in frame with V and J, and all other rearrangements were classified as non-productive. Following IMGT convention, CDR3 was defined as the stretch from the second conserved V-encoded cysteine to the conserved J-encoded phenylalanine. The earlier analysis of some 600 of the donors excluded sequences that lacked an unambiguous match to a single V gene segment. An earlier analysis of a few hundred of the donors called V segments functional above 56.7% productive rearrangements and segregating when the between-donor standard deviation exceeded 5%. A statistical classification framework was built for diagnosing cytomegalovirus status from the catalog of TCR beta chain sequences. In a later analysis, V and J genes were assigned by comparing TCR nucleotide sequences against IMGT/GENE-DB human TR gene sequences. A later analysis assigned CDR3 sequences and most-parsimonious VDJ recombination scenarios with the TCRdist pipeline. In a later analysis, every TCR beta chain was defined by the combination of its CDR3 amino acid sequence and its V-gene family, and reads without a unique V-gene family were dropped. In a later analysis, around 600 highly shared, low-generation-probability nucleotide sequences were removed to address suspected cross-contamination and a sequencing artifact. In a later analysis, a clonal expansion index was calculated for each public chain from normalized within-repertoire ranks of inferred template counts. Generation probabilities in a later analysis came from a VDJ recombination model fitted to out-of-frame rearrangements, and those results were checked against IGoR. In a later analysis, hypergeometric tests were used to score TCR-TCR, TCR-HLA and TCR-CMV co-occurrence, with a repertoire-size bias correction applied to TCR pairs. False discovery rates were estimated in a later analysis by permuting HLA or CMV assignments 20 times. In a later analysis, co-occurring TCRs were grouped using DBSCAN, with TCRdist sequence similarity added in when clustering inside HLA-allele-positive subsets. Repertoires with fewer than 30,000 or more than 120,000 public chains were left out of co-occurrence clustering, as were about 5 repertoires with anomalous nucleotide sharing. What TCRdb holds here is the immuneACCESS table cut down to in-frame rearrangements. Part of the clones is not present; checked against another copy, under half of the missing clones reflect an unresolved V gene, and the others are unexplained. The DNA was the basis for D and trimming; V, J and clone size are from that table. The sample table records roughly 180,000 clones; almost 80% of these occur just once. The ten biggest clones cover 1.3% of the sample.

The cohort consisted of 600 to 700 healthy bone marrow donors. At the time of sampling, all cohort members were nominally healthy, though unrecorded immune exposures were likely present. The donor was CMV seronegative and belonged to the group of around 400 seronegative cohort members. Every donor gave a peripheral blood sample, and the peripheral blood mononuclear cells from that sample were used for TCR beta sequencing. Genomic DNA extraction from the blood cell samples was performed with the Qiagen DNeasy Blood Extraction Kit. Material: PBMCs. This chain is built from TRBV4-3 and TRBJ2-5; TRBD2 aligns with 10 central bases. The receptor comes from a man aged 30-40 years in good health and CMV-seronegative. The DNA sequence follows: TGCGCCAGCAGCCAAGAGGTAGCGGGGGGCACGTACCAAGAGACCCAGTACTTC. This sequence encodes CASSQEVAGGTYQETQYF.